A selection of T cell receptor beta chains follows, all from one sample in a study of cytomegalovirus exposure and HLA in healthy donors. Clones were read by immunoSEQ multiplex PCR, and TCRdb kept only the in-frame ones, dropping some. The profile covers 100,000 to 150,000 clones, with 15% to 20% appearing a single time and 2.9% taken by the ten largest. Sequencing was done on a sample of PBMCs. Receptor source: a female donor in good health and CMV-seropositive. CDR3s include the opening cysteine and the closing phenylalanine or tryptophan. Each record gives: J gene, D gene, clone size, V gene, CDR3 DNA, CDR3 protein. The D gene is left open where the match is weak. Expanded clones get a size class; other rows say once, few or many, or leave the size out.

j_gene: TRBJ2-1; d_gene: TRBD2; abundance: -; v_gene: TRBV30; CDR3nt: TGTGCCTGGGCCCCTCTAGCGGGATCTTACAATGAGCAGTTCTTC; CDR3aa: CAWAPLAGSYNEQFF
j_gene: TRBJ2-5; d_gene: TRBD1; abundance: -; v_gene: TRBV5-1; CDR3nt: TGCGCCAGCAGCAGAGGACAGGGGCCGGAGACCCAGTACTTC; CDR3aa: CASSRGQGPETQYF
j_gene: TRBJ1-2; d_gene: TRBD1; abundance: -; v_gene: TRBV28; CDR3nt: TGTGCCAGCTTAATCGGGACAGGGGCATGGGGGGGCTACACCTTC; CDR3aa: CASLIGTGAWGGYTF
j_gene: TRBJ2-1; d_gene: -; abundance: few; v_gene: TRBV27; CDR3nt: TGTGCCAGCACACGAGGGAACCTAGGTGAGCAGTTCTTC; CDR3aa: CASTRGNLGEQFF
j_gene: TRBJ2-1; d_gene: TRBD2; abundance: -; v_gene: TRBV4-2; CDR3nt: TGTGCCAGCAGCCCCCTGGGCCTAGCGGGGGGGCGCTTTTATGAGCAGTTCTTC; CDR3aa: CASSPLGLAGGRFYEQFF
j_gene: TRBJ1-4; d_gene: -; abundance: -; v_gene: TRBV5-4; CDR3nt: TGTGCCAGCAGCTGGCCGGGAGGAGATGAAAAACTGTTTTTT; CDR3aa: CASSWPGGDEKLFF
j_gene: TRBJ2-7; d_gene: -; abundance: few; v_gene: TRBV29-1; CDR3nt: TGCAGCGTTGACCTCGCAGGGGGGAACGAGCAGTACTTC; CDR3aa: CSVDLAGGNEQYF
j_gene: TRBJ2-7; d_gene: -; abundance: few; v_gene: TRBV5-5; CDR3nt: TGTGCCAGCAGCTTGCATACGGTACCCAATTACTACGAGCAGTACTTC; CDR3aa: CASSLHTVPNYYEQYF
j_gene: TRBJ1-1; d_gene: -; abundance: -; v_gene: TRBV21-1; CDR3nt: TGTGCCAGCAAGCCCGCCCCAGAAGCTTTCTTT; CDR3aa: CASKPAPEAFF
j_gene: TRBJ2-1; d_gene: TRBD1; abundance: -; v_gene: TRBV7-9; CDR3nt: TGTGCCAGCAGCCCACAGGGGAGTTCCTACAATGAGCAGTTCTTC; CDR3aa: CASSPQGSSYNEQFF
j_gene: TRBJ2-1; d_gene: TRBD2; abundance: -; v_gene: TRBV4-2; CDR3nt: TGTGCCAGCAGCCTAGAGCGGGGGGCTCGGAATGAGCAGTTCTTC; CDR3aa: CASSLERGARNEQFF
j_gene: TRBJ2-7; d_gene: TRBD1; abundance: few; v_gene: TRBV7-9; CDR3nt: TGTGCCAGCTCGGGACAGGGAAGGTACGAGCAGTACTTC; CDR3aa: CASSGQGRYEQYF
j_gene: TRBJ1-3; d_gene: -; abundance: few; v_gene: TRBV4-2; CDR3nt: TGTGCCAGCAGCCAAGATCCCGGGACAGGAAACACCATATATTTT; CDR3aa: CASSQDPGTGNTIYF
j_gene: TRBJ2-3; d_gene: TRBD2; abundance: few; v_gene: TRBV30; CDR3nt: TGTGCCTGGAGTGACGGGACTAGCGGGCATGAAGATACGCAGTATTTT; CDR3aa: CAWSDGTSGHEDTQYF
j_gene: TRBJ2-3; d_gene: TRBD2; abundance: few; v_gene: TRBV4-3; CDR3nt: TGCGCCAGCAGCCTCACGCGGGGGGAAGATACGCAGTATTTT; CDR3aa: CASSLTRGEDTQYF
j_gene: TRBJ1-4; d_gene: -; abundance: -; v_gene: TRBV30; CDR3nt: TGTGCCTGGAGTTCACAGGGCCATGAAAAACTGTTTTTT; CDR3aa: CAWSSQGHEKLFF
j_gene: TRBJ2-3; d_gene: -; abundance: few; v_gene: TRBV15; CDR3nt: TGTGCCACCAGCAGAGATTTGGTAGGGGAGGAAGATACGCAGTATTTT; CDR3aa: CATSRDLVGEEDTQYF
j_gene: TRBJ2-5; d_gene: -; abundance: few; v_gene: TRBV29-1; CDR3nt: TGCAGCGTGGAGACAGTGTTGGCCCAGTACTTC; CDR3aa: CSVETVLAQYF
j_gene: TRBJ1-2; d_gene: -; abundance: few; v_gene: TRBV5-5; CDR3nt: TGTGCCAGCCGTCAGGACAACTCGCATGGCTACACCTTC; CDR3aa: CASRQDNSHGYTF
j_gene: TRBJ1-1; d_gene: -; abundance: -; v_gene: TRBV7-2; CDR3nt: TGTGCCAGCAGCCGGAGCAGGGCGGACACTGAAGCTTTCTTT; CDR3aa: CASSRSRADTEAFF
j_gene: TRBJ2-2; d_gene: TRBD2; abundance: -; v_gene: TRBV4-3; CDR3nt: TGCGCCAGCAGCCAGAGGGTGATAGCGGGACACACCGGGGGGCTGTTTTTT; CDR3aa: CASSQRVIAGHTGGLFF
j_gene: TRBJ2-7; d_gene: TRBD2; abundance: -; v_gene: TRBV25-1; CDR3nt: TGTGCCAGCAGTGAATGGGGACTATTCTCCTACGAGCAGTACTTC; CDR3aa: CASSEWGLFSYEQYF
j_gene: TRBJ1-2; d_gene: -; abundance: -; v_gene: TRBV6-1; CDR3nt: TGTGCCAGCAGTGAACAAGGAGGTCTTTATGGCTACACCTTC; CDR3aa: CASSEQGGLYGYTF
j_gene: TRBJ2-7; d_gene: -; abundance: -; v_gene: TRBV28; CDR3nt: TGTGCCAGCAGTTTATGGCAGCGCTCCTACGAGCAGTACTTC; CDR3aa: CASSLWQRSYEQYF
j_gene: TRBJ1-5; d_gene: -; abundance: few; v_gene: TRBV10-3; CDR3nt: TGTGCCATCAGCACACAGGGAAGCAATCAGCCCCAGCATTTT; CDR3aa: CAISTQGSNQPQHF
j_gene: TRBJ2-7; d_gene: -; abundance: few; v_gene: TRBV5-1; CDR3nt: TGCGCCAGCAGCTTAGGGACACCAGTTGACGAGCAGTACTTC; CDR3aa: CASSLGTPVDEQYF
j_gene: TRBJ1-1; d_gene: TRBD1; abundance: -; v_gene: TRBV5-8; CDR3nt: TGTGCCAGCAGATTCCTGACAGGGGGCGGGAGCACTGAAGCTTTCTTT; CDR3aa: CASRFLTGGGSTEAFF
j_gene: TRBJ2-3; d_gene: TRBD2; abundance: -; v_gene: TRBV28; CDR3nt: TGTGCCAGCAGTTTTACGGGACTAGGAGGAGATACGCAGTATTTT; CDR3aa: CASSFTGLGGDTQYF
j_gene: TRBJ2-3; d_gene: TRBD2; abundance: few; v_gene: TRBV15; CDR3nt: TGTGCCACCAGCTTACCTCTTGGACTAGCGGGTCGAGAGAAGGTATCAGATACGCAGTATTTT; CDR3aa: CATSLPLGLAGREKVSDTQYF
j_gene: TRBJ2-7; d_gene: -; abundance: -; v_gene: TRBV27; CDR3nt: TGTGCCAGCAGAACAGGGGGGGGCGAGCAGTACTTC; CDR3aa: CASRTGGGEQYF
j_gene: TRBJ2-1; d_gene: -; abundance: few; v_gene: TRBV27; CDR3nt: TGTGCCAGCAGTTTGCGAAGCTCCTACAATGAGCAGTTCTTC; CDR3aa: CASSLRSSYNEQFF
j_gene: TRBJ2-3; d_gene: TRBD1; abundance: few; v_gene: TRBV7-2; CDR3nt: TGTGCCAGCAGCTTCAAGACAGGGGGTCCAGATACGCAGTATTTT; CDR3aa: CASSFKTGGPDTQYF
j_gene: TRBJ2-2; d_gene: -; abundance: -; v_gene: TRBV19; CDR3nt: TGTGCCACTAGGGGGGGTTTCGGGGAGCTGTTTTTT; CDR3aa: CATRGGFGELFF
j_gene: TRBJ1-2; d_gene: -; abundance: -; v_gene: TRBV4-3; CDR3nt: TGCGCCAGCAGCCAAGTAGAGGGGGATACGGGCTACACCTTC; CDR3aa: CASSQVEGDTGYTF
j_gene: TRBJ1-6; d_gene: -; abundance: -; v_gene: TRBV7-9; CDR3nt: TGTGCCACCCAAGCGGCAAATTCACCCCTCCACTTT; CDR3aa: CATQAANSPLHF
j_gene: TRBJ1-3; d_gene: -; abundance: -; v_gene: TRBV30; CDR3nt: TGTGCCTGGAGTTCCAGGTCTGGAAACACCATATATTTT; CDR3aa: CAWSSRSGNTIYF
j_gene: TRBJ1-5; d_gene: -; abundance: -; v_gene: TRBV7-2; CDR3nt: TGTGCCAGCAGCTCGGGACTTAATAGCAATCAGCCCCAGCATTTT; CDR3aa: CASSSGLNSNQPQHF
j_gene: TRBJ2-1; d_gene: TRBD2; abundance: few; v_gene: TRBV28; CDR3nt: TGTGCCAGCAGTAACCTTGGGGGGGGGAGTAGGATTGGGGATGAGCAGTTCTTC; CDR3aa: CASSNLGGGSRIGDEQFF
j_gene: TRBJ1-1; d_gene: -; abundance: few; v_gene: TRBV19; CDR3nt: TGTGCCAGTAGCCTTTGGGTCGCGGGGAACACTGAAGCTTTCTTT; CDR3aa: CASSLWVAGNTEAFF
j_gene: TRBJ2-2; d_gene: -; abundance: few; v_gene: TRBV2; CDR3nt: TGTGCCAGCAGTCCTCGGGACACCGGGGAGCTGTTTTTT; CDR3aa: CASSPRDTGELFF
j_gene: TRBJ1-4; d_gene: TRBD1; abundance: -; v_gene: TRBV30; CDR3nt: TGTGCCTGGAGCCGAAGGGGGGGACAGGGGGTGGGGTGGTTTGAAAAACTGTTTTTT; CDR3aa: CAWSRRGGQGVGWFEKLFF
j_gene: TRBJ2-2; d_gene: TRBD2; abundance: few; v_gene: TRBV7-2; CDR3nt: TGTGCCAGCAGCTCAGCGGGAGTATACACCGGGGAGCTGTTTTTT; CDR3aa: CASSSAGVYTGELFF
j_gene: TRBJ2-1; d_gene: -; abundance: -; v_gene: TRBV5-4; CDR3nt: TGTGCCAGCAGCCAGTACAGGGATAGGGCCAATGAGCAGTTCTTC; CDR3aa: CASSQYRDRANEQFF
j_gene: TRBJ2-2; d_gene: TRBD2; abundance: few; v_gene: TRBV5-1; CDR3nt: TGCGCCAGCAGCACTCTAGCGGGGGTCACCGGGGAGCTGTTTTTT; CDR3aa: CASSTLAGVTGELFF
j_gene: TRBJ2-3; d_gene: -; abundance: -; v_gene: TRBV30; CDR3nt: TGTGCGATTCAAGGGGCCGGCACAGATACGCAGTATTTT; CDR3aa: CAIQGAGTDTQYF
j_gene: TRBJ1-1; d_gene: TRBD1; abundance: few; v_gene: TRBV7-3; CDR3nt: TGTGCCAGCAGTCCCGGGACAGGGCATACTGAAGCTTTCTTT; CDR3aa: CASSPGTGHTEAFF
j_gene: TRBJ1-2; d_gene: -; abundance: -; v_gene: TRBV6-1; CDR3nt: TGTGCCAGCAGTGGGCCTGACTATGGCTACACCTTC; CDR3aa: CASSGPDYGYTF